This T cell receptor beta chain was captured by sequencing in a study of CD8+CD57+ T cells in acquired aplastic anemia. Findings and limits, study-wide: About 30 CD8+ CDR3 sequences occurred in both the patients and the controls.

This clonotype was observed a single time. Antigen unknown. CDR3 and TCR beta VDJ profiling relied on a genomic DNA template. TCRdb recomputed calls from the reads with MiXCR, one row per CDR3 protein. The sample consists of about 70,000 distinct CDR3 sequences, approximately 50% of them appearing once. The CDR3 extends over 14 amino acids. CDR1 is MRHNA and CDR2 is SNTAGT in the germline V gene. V shed 3 bases and J shed 2 bases, with 5 bases lying between them. This sequence originates from a human donor in good health, serving as a control. The sequenced sample consisted of sorted CD4+, CD8+, or CD8+CD57+ T cells (not recorded which) from PBMCs. The V call is TRBV6-4, the J call TRBJ2-6; possible D gene TRBD1, 5 bases. This CDR3 is CASSEGAGANVLTF. In nucleotides, the CDR3 is TGTGCCAGCAGTGAAGGGGCTGGGGCCAACGTCCTGACTTTC.